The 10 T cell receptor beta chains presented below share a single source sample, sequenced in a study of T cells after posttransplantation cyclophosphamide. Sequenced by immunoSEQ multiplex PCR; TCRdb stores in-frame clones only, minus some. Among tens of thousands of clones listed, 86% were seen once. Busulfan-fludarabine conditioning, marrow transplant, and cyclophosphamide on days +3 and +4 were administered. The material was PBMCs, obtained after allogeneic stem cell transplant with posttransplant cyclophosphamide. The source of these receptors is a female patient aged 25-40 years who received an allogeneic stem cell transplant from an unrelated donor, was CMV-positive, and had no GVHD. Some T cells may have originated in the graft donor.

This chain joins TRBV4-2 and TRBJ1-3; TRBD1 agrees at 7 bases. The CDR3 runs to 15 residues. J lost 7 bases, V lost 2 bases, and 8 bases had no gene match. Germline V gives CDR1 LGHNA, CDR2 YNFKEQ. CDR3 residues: CASSQPRDRGNTIYF. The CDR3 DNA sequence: TGTGCCAGCAGCCAACCCCGGGACAGAGGGAACACCATATATTTT.

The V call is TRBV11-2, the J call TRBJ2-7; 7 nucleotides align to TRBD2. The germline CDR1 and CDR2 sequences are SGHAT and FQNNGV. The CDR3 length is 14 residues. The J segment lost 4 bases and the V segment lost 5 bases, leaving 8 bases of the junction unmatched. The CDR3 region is CASSATQGGYEQYF. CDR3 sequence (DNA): TGTGCCAGCAGCGCAACTCAGGGAGGGTACGAGCAGTACTTC.

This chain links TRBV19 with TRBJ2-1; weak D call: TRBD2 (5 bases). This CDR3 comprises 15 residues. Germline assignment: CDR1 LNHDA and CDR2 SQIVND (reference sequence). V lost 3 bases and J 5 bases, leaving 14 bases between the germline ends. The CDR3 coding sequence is TGTGCCAGTAGTATTAGGGCTAGCAGAGACAATGAGCAGTTCTTC. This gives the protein CASSIRASRDNEQFF.

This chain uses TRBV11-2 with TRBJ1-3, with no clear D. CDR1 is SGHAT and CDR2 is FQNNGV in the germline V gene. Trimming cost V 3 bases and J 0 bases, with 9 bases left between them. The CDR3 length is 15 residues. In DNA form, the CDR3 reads TGTGCCAGCAGCTTGGGCAGCAGCTCTGGAAACACCATATATTTT. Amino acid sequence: CASSLGSSSGNTIYF.

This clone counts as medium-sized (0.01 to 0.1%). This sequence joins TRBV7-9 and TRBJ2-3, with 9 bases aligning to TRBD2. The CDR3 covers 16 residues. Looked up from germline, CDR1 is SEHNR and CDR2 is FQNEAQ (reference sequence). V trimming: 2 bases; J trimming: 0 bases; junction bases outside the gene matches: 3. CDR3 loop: CASSLSSGGSTDTQYF. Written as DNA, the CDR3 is TGTGCCAGCAGCTTATCCAGCGGGGGGAGCACAGATACGCAGTATTTT.

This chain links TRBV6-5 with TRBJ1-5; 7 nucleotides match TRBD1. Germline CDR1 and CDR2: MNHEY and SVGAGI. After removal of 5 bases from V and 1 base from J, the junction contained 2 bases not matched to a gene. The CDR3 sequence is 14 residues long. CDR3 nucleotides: TGTGCCAGCAGTACGACAGGGAGCAATCAGCCCCAGCATTTT. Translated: CASSTTGSNQPQHF.

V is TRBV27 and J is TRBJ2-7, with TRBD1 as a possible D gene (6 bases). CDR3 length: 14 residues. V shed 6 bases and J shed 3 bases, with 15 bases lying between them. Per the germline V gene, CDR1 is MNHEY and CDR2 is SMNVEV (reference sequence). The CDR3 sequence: CASSRLGQHYEQYF. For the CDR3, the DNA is TGTGCCAGCAGCCGGCTAGGACAGCACTACGAGCAGTACTTC.

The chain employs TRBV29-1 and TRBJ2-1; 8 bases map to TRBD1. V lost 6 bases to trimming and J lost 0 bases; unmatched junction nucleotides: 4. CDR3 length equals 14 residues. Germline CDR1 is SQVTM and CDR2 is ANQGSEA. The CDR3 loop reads CSVQTGGSYNEQFF. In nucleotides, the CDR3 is TGCAGCGTACAAACAGGGGGCTCCTACAATGAGCAGTTCTTC.

In DNA, the CDR3 is TGTGCCAGCAGCAGTCTAGCGGGGGGCTGGACCGGGGAGCTGTTTTTT. It codes for CASSSLAGGWTGELFF. The chain uses TRBV7-2 and TRBJ2-2, with 11 bases that match TRBD2. Per the germline V gene, CDR1 is SGHTA and CDR2 is FQGNSA. The CDR3 runs to 16 residues. J lost 5 bases, V lost 5 bases, and 7 bases had no gene match. Full variable domain (remainder filled in from reference TRBV7-2 and TRBJ2-2): GAGVSQSPSNKVTEKGKDVELRCDPISGHTALYWYRQSLGQGLEFLIYFQGNSAPDKSGLPSDRFSAERTGGSVSTLTIQRTQQEDSAVYLCASSSLAGGWTGELFFGEGSRLTVL.

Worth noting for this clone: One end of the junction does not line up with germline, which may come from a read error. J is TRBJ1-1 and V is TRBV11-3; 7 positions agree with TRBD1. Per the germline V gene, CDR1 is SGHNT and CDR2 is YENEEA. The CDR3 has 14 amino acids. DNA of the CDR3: TGTGCCAACAGCTCAAGACAGGGAAGGACTGAAGCTTTCTTT. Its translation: CANSSRQGRTEAFF.